These 16 T cell receptor beta chains share one sample of origin, sequenced in a study of T cell responses to AZD1222 COVID-19 vaccine (dated by TCRdb to 2020 to 2022). Libraries were constructed by the immunoSEQ multiplex PCR assay. Drawn from immuneACCESS, this table holds only the in-frame rearrangements with V and J called that TCRdb kept. Clones are partly lost; checked studies trace under half to an unresolved V gene and leave the rest unexplained. Across this sample there are about 200,000 clones, with 94% seen only once. Together, the top ten hold over 1.5% of the sample. This specimen's time point label, interpreted: about 28 days (+/-7) after the second vaccine dose. In light of the paper, this sample's treatment or condition label describes: meningococcal conjugate vaccine given as trial control. Sample: peripheral blood, taken 28 days after the second dose of the MenACWY control vaccine. Every receptor here comes from an adult who received the MenACWY meningococcal vaccine as a control.

The DNA for the CDR3 is TGTGCCAGCAGCTTAAGGTCCAACACCGGGGAGCTGTTTTTT. As protein: CASSLRSNTGELFF. The chain has TRBV7-2 and TRBJ2-2; D call uncertain. The length of the CDR3 is 14 residues. V was clipped by 2 bases and J by 2 bases, with 6 bases between them. Per the germline V gene, CDR1 is SGHTA and CDR2 is FQGNSA.

This chain links TRBV6-1 with TRBJ1-4, with D maybe TRBD1 (5 bases). Germline V CDR1 and CDR2: MNHNS, SASEGT. The length of the CDR3 is 15 residues. Trimming took off 3 bases at V and 6 bases at J, with 14 bases between the two ends. CDR3 in DNA: TGTGCCAGCAGTGATTCCGGGGGACCATATGAAAAACTGTTTTTT. Protein product: CASSDSGGPYEKLFF.

The rearrangement joins TRBV30 to TRBJ1-1; D is ambiguous. Germline lookup yields CDR1 GTSNPN and CDR2 SVGIG (reference sequence). The CDR3 length is 12 residues. Trimming removed 3 bases at V and 5 bases at J, with 10 bases between. The CDR3 sequence is CAWRGYGTEAFF. CDR3 DNA sequence: TGTGCCTGGAGGGGCTACGGGACTGAAGCTTTCTTT.

This rearrangement joins TRBV2 to TRBJ2-1; D is ambiguous. Trimming removed 1 base from V and 4 bases from J, with 5 bases in between. Germline CDR1 reads SNHLY; CDR2 reads FYNNEI. The CDR3 loop spans 13 amino acids. CDR3 DNA: TGTGCCAGCAGTGAAGTAGCATACAATGAGCAGTTCTTC. Protein: CASSEVAYNEQFF.

The J gene is TRBJ2-7, the V gene TRBV24-1, with a tentative D call TRBD2 (6 bases). The J call may be incorrect, as the DNA end agrees better with TRBJ2-1. This CDR3 contains 12 residues. The germline gives CDR1 KGHDR, CDR2 SFDVKD. This chain's CDR3 is CATSDRRDEQFF. In DNA, the CDR3 is TGTGCCACCAGTGATCGGAGGGATGAGCAGTTCTTC.

The rearrangement joins TRBV24-1 to TRBJ2-5, with TRBD2 identical over 7 bases. The CDR3 has 14 amino acids. J gave up 3 bases and V 5 bases, and 5 bases lay outside the gene matches. Germline V gives CDR1 KGHDR, CDR2 SFDVKD. CDR3 region: CATSGAGSKETQYF. DNA of the CDR3: TGTGCCACCAGTGGAGCGGGGAGTAAAGAGACCCAGTACTTC.

The count of this clone is one. The chain employs TRBV28 and TRBJ1-1, with D maybe TRBD1 (5 bases). The germline V and J ends were trimmed by 2 bases and 4 bases, with 11 bases remaining between them. Germline CDR1 and CDR2: MDHEN and SYDVKM. The CDR3 loop spans 14 amino acids. Here the CDR3 reads CASSLGTGGTEAFF. Written as DNA, the CDR3 is TGTGCCAGCAGTTTAGGGACGGGGGGCACTGAAGCTTTCTTT.

This chain connects TRBV5-1 to TRBJ2-2; tentative D call: TRBD1 (7 bases). V gave up 0 bases and J gave up 4 bases, with 16 bases separating them. Looked up from germline, CDR1 is SGHRS and CDR2 is YFSETQ. The CDR3 extends over 17 amino acids. The CDR3 reads CASSLAGGGVITGELFF. CDR3 coding DNA: TGCGCCAGCAGCTTGGCCGGAGGGGGCGTAATCACCGGGGAGCTGTTTTTT.

The chain joins TRBV2 to TRBJ1-3; TRBD1 might be the D (5 bases). This CDR3 has 14 amino acids. The germline V and J ends were trimmed by 3 bases and 2 bases, with 8 bases remaining between them. The germline V gene encodes CDR1 SNHLY and CDR2 FYNNEI. As DNA, the CDR3 is TGTGCCAGCAGTGACCAGGGCCCTGGAAACACCATATATTTT. Its protein is CASSDQGPGNTIYF.

This clone has only a few counts. The chain has TRBV5-5 and TRBJ2-7; 11 bases fit TRBD2. Germline V lookup: CDR1 SGHKS, CDR2 YYEKEE (reference sequence). V trimming: 8 bases; J trimming: 4 bases; junction bases outside the gene matches: 11. CDR3 length: 15 amino acids. CDR3 sequence: CASRLAGGRGYEQYF. CDR3 nucleotide sequence: TGTGCCAGTAGGCTAGCGGGAGGCCGAGGTTACGAGCAGTACTTC.

This clone has just one count. The chain is built from TRBV29-1 and TRBJ1-1, with 7 positions matching TRBD1. The CDR3 totals 17 residues. From germline, CDR1 is SQVTM and CDR2 ANQGSEA. V trimming: 7 bases; J trimming: 0 bases; junction bases outside the gene matches: 17. CDR3 region: CSGTTGVGMGMNTEAFF. The CDR3 nucleotides read TGCAGCGGGACCACAGGGGTGGGGATGGGTATGAACACTGAAGCTTTCTTT.

The CDR3 coding sequence is TGTGCCAGCAAAAGCCTAAATTCGGGACAGGGAAGGTTTCGTGATGGCTACACCTTC. This encodes CASKSLNSGQGRFRDGYTF. The V and J genes are TRBV11-2 and TRBJ1-2, with 9 bases matching TRBD1. J gave up 6 bases and V 7 bases, and 24 bases lay outside the gene matches. The CDR3 loop spans 19 amino acids. The germline CDR1 and CDR2 sequences are SGHAT and FQNNGV.

This sequence joins TRBV6-5 and TRBJ2-7; possible D gene TRBD1, 5 bases. The germline V and J ends were trimmed by 4 bases and 1 base, with 11 bases remaining between them. Per germline, CDR1 MNHEY and CDR2 SVGAGI. The CDR3 loop spans 14 amino acids. The DNA for the CDR3 is TGTGCCAGCAGTTCACAGGATCTATCCTACGAGCAGTACTTC. Encoded protein: CASSSQDLSYEQYF.

The chain has TRBV28 and TRBJ2-7; tentatively, D is TRBD2 (5 bases). Germline V gives CDR1 MDHEN, CDR2 SYDVKM. Trimming cost V 7 bases and J 0 bases, with 7 bases left between them. This CDR3 is built from 12 residues. CDR3 loop: CASTGSSYEQYF. CDR3 nucleotides: TGTGCCAGCACGGGGAGCTCCTACGAGCAGTACTTC.

This chain uses TRBV12-5 with TRBJ1-2; weak D call: TRBD1 (6 bases). V was trimmed by 10 bases and J by 5 bases, leaving 8 bases between them. The CDR3 sequence is 10 residues long. Looked up from germline, CDR1 is LGHNT and CDR2 is FRNRAP. CDR3 DNA: TGTGCTACCGGACAGTATGGCTACACCTTC. It is translated as CATGQYGYTF.

This clone has a single count. V and J are TRBV6-2 or TRBV6-3 and TRBJ1-2; 8 nucleotides match TRBD1. V gave up 5 bases and J gave up 3 bases; unmatched junction bases: 8. CDR3 length: 15 residues. Germline values: CDR1 MNHEY, CDR2 SVGEGT. CDR3 region: CASSRGQGRYYGYTF. DNA for the CDR3: TGTGCCAGCAGTAGAGGACAGGGCCGGTACTATGGCTACACCTTC.